The 9 T cell receptor beta chains below all came from one sample that was sequenced in a study of CD8+CD57+ T cells in acquired aplastic anemia. Template material for TCR beta VDJ and CDR3 profiling consisted of genomic DNA. Using its own MiXCR run on the reads, TCRdb lists one record per CDR3 protein. The sample yields about 180,000 distinct CDR3 sequences, less than 50% seen once. Patients who underwent sequencing had shown CD8+CD57+ cell expansion by flow cytometry. Sequenced material: sorted CD4+, CD8+, or CD8+CD57+ T cells (not recorded which) from PBMCs. These receptor sequences come from a human donor with aplastic anemia.

This clonotype turned up a few times. The chain links TRBV2 to TRBJ1-1; D ambiguous. The CDR3 covers 14 residues. The germline V gene has CDR1 SNHLY and CDR2 FYNNEI. V was shortened by 4 bases and J by 1 base, with 10 bases between the two germline ends. In DNA form, the CDR3 reads TGTGCCAGCAGTGCCAGGACGGGGAACACTGAAGCTTTCTTT. It encodes CASSARTGNTEAFF.

Ten or more counts support this clonotype. This chain connects TRBV20-1 to TRBJ2-5, with D perhaps being TRBD1 or TRBD2 (5 bases each). The CDR3 totals 13 residues. The V and J ends lost 6 bases and 2 bases respectively, with 13 bases between them. Germline lookup yields CDR1 DFQATT and CDR2 SNEGSKA (reference sequence). The CDR3 DNA sequence: TGCAGTGCCCCACCCTGGGGGCAAGAGACCCAGTACTTC. It is translated as CSAPPWGQETQYF.

Of note for this clonotype: This sequence may be a read error, since a much larger clone differs from it by one base. This chain connects TRBV5-1 to TRBJ2-7, with D unresolved. The CDR3 spans 15 residues. Germline-derived CDR1 and CDR2 are SGHRS and YFSETQ. Trimming removed 6 bases at V and 3 bases at J, with 19 bases between. CDR3 residues: CASMESSDKIYEQYF. DNA of the CDR3: TGCGCCAGCATGGAAAGTTCTGACAAAATCTACGAGCAGTACTTC.

This rearrangement joins TRBV20-1 to TRBJ2-1; TRBD2 agrees at 14 bases. The CDR3 is made up of 14 amino acids. V lost 6 bases to trimming and J lost 8 bases; unmatched junction nucleotides: 6. Germline V lookup: CDR1 DFQATT, CDR2 SNEGSKA (reference sequence). This CDR3 reads CSAKGLAGDHEQFF. Here the CDR3 DNA reads TGCAGTGCAAAGGGACTAGCGGGAGATCATGAGCAGTTCTTC.

This clonotype occurred many times. The J gene is TRBJ2-2, the V gene TRBV5-1; D possibly corresponds to TRBD2 (5 bases). This CDR3 comprises 14 residues. Per germline, CDR1 SGHRS and CDR2 YFSETQ. With 0 bases removed from V and 5 bases from J, the gap between germline ends came to 8 bases. The CDR3 here is CASSLARGTGELFF. The CDR3 nucleotides are TGCGCCAGCAGCTTGGCCAGAGGGACCGGGGAGCTGTTTTTT. Looking up the rest from reference TRBV5-1 and TRBJ2-2 gives the full variable domain: KAGVTQTPRYLIKTRGQQVTLSCSPISGHRSVSWYQQTPGQGLQFLFEYFSETQRNKGNFPGRFSGRQFSNSRSEMNVSTLELGDSALYLCASSLARGTGELFFGEGSRLTVL.

This chain joins TRBV11-1 and TRBJ2-1, with 8 nucleotides matching TRBD2. The CDR3 has 15 amino acids. CDR1 and CDR2 from the germline V gene are SGHAT and FQDESV (reference sequence). J gave up 3 bases and V 5 bases, and 6 bases lay outside the gene matches. Here the CDR3 reads CASSLTSGFYNEQFF. The CDR3 DNA sequence: TGTGCCAGCAGCCTAACTAGCGGCTTCTACAATGAGCAGTTCTTC.

This clonotype was seen many times. The genes are TRBV7-2 and TRBJ2-7, with 8 bases lining up with TRBD2. With 6 bases clipped from V and 2 bases from J, the junction kept 9 bases outside the gene matches. This CDR3 has 15 amino acids. Germline CDR1 SGHTA, CDR2 FQGNSA. The CDR3 here is CASSPGGTRPYEQYF. In nucleotides, the CDR3 is TGTGCCAGCAGTCCGGGAGGGACTAGGCCCTACGAGCAGTACTTC.

On this clonotype: This sequence may be a read error, since a much larger clone differs from it by one base. The chain combines TRBV5-1 with TRBJ1-3; tentatively, D is TRBD1 (6 bases). The germline gives CDR1 SGHRS, CDR2 YFSETQ. The V end was cut by 1 base, the J end by 4 bases, with 15 bases between. CDR3 size: 16 residues. The CDR3 loop reads CASSLNKGGMGNTIYF. The DNA for the CDR3 is TGCGCCAGCAGCTTGAATAAGGGGGGTATGGGAAACACCATATATTTT. Combining the CDR3 with reference TRBV5-1 and TRBJ1-3 gives the whole variable domain KAGVTQTPRYLIKTRGQQVTLSCSPISGHRSVSWYQQTPGQGLQFLFEYFSETQRNKGNFPGRFSGRQFSNSRSEMNVSTLELGDSALYLCASSLNKGGMGNTIYFGEGSWLTVV.

The chain carries TRBV10-3 and TRBJ2-1; perhaps TRBD2 as D (6 bases). Germline CDR1 is ENHRY and CDR2 is SYGVKD. The ends were cut back, 6 bases at V and 12 bases at J, with 21 bases in the middle. CDR3 size: 14 residues. The CDR3 sequence is CAISPGTEDGGQFF. In nucleotides, the CDR3 is TGTGCCATCAGCCCCGGGACGGAGGACGGGGGGCAGTTCTTC.